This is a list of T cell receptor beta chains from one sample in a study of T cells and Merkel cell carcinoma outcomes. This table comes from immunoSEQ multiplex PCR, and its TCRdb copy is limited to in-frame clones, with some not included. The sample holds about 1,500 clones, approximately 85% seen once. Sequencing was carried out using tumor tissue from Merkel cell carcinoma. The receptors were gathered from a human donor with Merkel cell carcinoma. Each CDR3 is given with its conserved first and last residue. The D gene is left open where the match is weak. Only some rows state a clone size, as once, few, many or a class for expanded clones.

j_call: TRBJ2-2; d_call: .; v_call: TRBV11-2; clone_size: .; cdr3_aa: CASSFDLGVFTGELFF; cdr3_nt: TGTGCCAGCAGCTTTGACTTGGGAGTCTTCACCGGGGAGCTGTTTTTT
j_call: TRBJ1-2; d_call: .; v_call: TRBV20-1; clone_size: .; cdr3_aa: CSASPIYGYTF; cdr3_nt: TGCAGTGCTTCGCCGATCTATGGCTACACCTTC
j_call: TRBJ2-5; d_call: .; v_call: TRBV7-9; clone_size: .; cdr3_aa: CASSPETFRETQYF; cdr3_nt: TGTGCCAGCAGCCCGGAGACCTTCCGGGAGACCCAGTACTTC
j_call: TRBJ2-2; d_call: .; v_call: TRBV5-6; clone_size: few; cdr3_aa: CASSLDIGWSTGELFF; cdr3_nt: TGTGCCAGCAGCTTGGACATAGGGTGGAGCACCGGGGAGCTGTTTTTT
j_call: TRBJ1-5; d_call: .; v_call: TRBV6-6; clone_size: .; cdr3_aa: CASSQWDQPQHF; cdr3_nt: TGTGCCAGCAGCCAGTGGGATCAGCCCCAGCATTTT
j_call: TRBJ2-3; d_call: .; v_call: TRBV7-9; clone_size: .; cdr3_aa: CASSLEWGYTDTQYF; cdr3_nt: TGTGCCAGCAGCTTGGAATGGGGCTACACAGATACGCAGTATTTT
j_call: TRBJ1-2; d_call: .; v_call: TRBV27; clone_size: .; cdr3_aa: CASKTWAAEGLGYTF; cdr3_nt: TGTGCCAGCAAAACATGGGCTGCGGAGGGGCTTGGTTACACCTTC
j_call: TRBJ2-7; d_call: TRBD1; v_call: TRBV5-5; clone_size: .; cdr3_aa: CASSIGQGAYEQYF; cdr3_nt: TGTGCCAGCAGCATCGGACAGGGGGCCTACGAGCAGTACTTC
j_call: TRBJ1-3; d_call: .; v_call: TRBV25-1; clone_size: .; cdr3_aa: CASSRQGGNTIYF; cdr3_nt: TGTGCCAGCAGTCGGCAGGGGGGAAACACCATATATTTT
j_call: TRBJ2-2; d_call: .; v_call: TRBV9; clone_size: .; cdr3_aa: CASSVGISGELFF; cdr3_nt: TGTGCCAGCAGCGTAGGGATTAGCGGGGAGCTGTTTTTT
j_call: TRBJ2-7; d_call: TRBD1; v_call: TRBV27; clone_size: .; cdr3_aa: CASSAPSGGHYEQYF; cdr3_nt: TGTGCCAGCAGTGCTCCTTCAGGGGGCCACTACGAGCAGTACTTC
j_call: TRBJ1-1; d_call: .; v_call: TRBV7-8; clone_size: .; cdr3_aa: CASSPRTVNTEAFF; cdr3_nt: TGTGCCAGCAGCCCAAGGACGGTGAACACTGAAGCTTTCTTT
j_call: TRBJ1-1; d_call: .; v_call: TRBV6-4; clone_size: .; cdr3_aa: CASSARQGLITEAFF; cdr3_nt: TGTGCCAGCAGCGCTAGACAAGGTTTGATCACTGAAGCTTTCTTT
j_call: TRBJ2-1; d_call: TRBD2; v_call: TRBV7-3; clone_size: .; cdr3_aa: CASSLTGGLAGDVNSYNEQFF; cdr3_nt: TGTGCCAGCAGCTTAACGGGAGGACTAGCGGGAGATGTGAACTCCTACAATGAGCAGTTCTTC
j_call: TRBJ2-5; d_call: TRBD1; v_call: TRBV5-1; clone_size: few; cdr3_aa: CASSLMRGRDSQETQYF; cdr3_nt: TGCGCCAGCAGCTTGATGAGAGGCCGGGACAGTCAAGAGACCCAGTACTTC
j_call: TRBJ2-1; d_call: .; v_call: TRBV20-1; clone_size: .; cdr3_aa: CSARRYNEQFF; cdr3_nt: TGCAGTGCTAGGAGGTACAATGAGCAGTTCTTC
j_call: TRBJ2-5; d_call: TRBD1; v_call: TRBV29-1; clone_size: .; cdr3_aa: CSVDPRGRRGETQYF; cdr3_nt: TGCAGCGTTGATCCCAGGGGGCGCAGAGGGGAGACCCAGTACTTC
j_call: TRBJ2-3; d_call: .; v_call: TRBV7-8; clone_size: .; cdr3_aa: CASSFVTSTDTQYF; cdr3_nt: TGTGCCAGCAGCTTCGTAACTAGCACAGATACGCAGTATTTT
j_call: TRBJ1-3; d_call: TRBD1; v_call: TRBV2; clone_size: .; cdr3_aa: CASSAQGAGNTIYF; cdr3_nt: TGTGCCAGCAGTGCCCAGGGGGCTGGAAACACCATATATTTT
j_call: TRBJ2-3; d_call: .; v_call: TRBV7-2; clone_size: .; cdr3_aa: CASSLGPEADTQYF; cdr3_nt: TGTGCCAGCAGCTTAGGACCTGAAGCAGATACGCAGTATTTT
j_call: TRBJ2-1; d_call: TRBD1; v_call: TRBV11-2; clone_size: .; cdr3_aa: CASSLRDSTYNEQFF; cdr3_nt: TGTGCCAGCAGCTTACGGGACAGCACTTACAATGAGCAGTTCTTC
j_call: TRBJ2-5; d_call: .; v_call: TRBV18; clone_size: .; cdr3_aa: CASSAGSEETQYF; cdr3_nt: TGTGCCAGCTCAGCTGGTAGCGAGGAGACCCAGTACTTC
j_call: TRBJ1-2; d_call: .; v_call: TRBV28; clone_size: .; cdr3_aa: CASSQTEIYGYTF; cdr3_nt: TGTGCCAGCAGTCAAACGGAAATCTATGGCTACACCTTC
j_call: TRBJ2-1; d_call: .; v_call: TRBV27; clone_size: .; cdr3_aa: CASSFGDLSYNEQFF; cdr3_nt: TGTGCCAGCAGTTTTGGGGACCTGTCCTACAATGAGCAGTTCTTC
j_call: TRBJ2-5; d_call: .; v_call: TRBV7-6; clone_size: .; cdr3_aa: CASSLADDQTQYF; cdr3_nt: TGTGCCAGCAGCTTAGCGGATGATCAGACCCAGTACTTC
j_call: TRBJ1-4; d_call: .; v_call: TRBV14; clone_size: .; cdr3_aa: CASSQDSSLATNEKLFF; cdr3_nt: TGTGCCAGCAGCCAAGATTCGTCACTCGCAACTAATGAAAAACTGTTTTTT
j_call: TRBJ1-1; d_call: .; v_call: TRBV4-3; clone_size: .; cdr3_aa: CASSQVGVAEAFF; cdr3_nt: TGCGCCAGCAGCCAAGTGGGGGTCGCTGAAGCTTTCTTT
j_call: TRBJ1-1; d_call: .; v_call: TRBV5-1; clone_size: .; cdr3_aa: CASSEQGFGDTEAFF; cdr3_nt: TGCGCCAGCAGCGAACAGGGTTTCGGTGACACTGAAGCTTTCTTT
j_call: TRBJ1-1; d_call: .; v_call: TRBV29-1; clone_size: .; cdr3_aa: CSVPSDRRRAFF; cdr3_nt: TGCAGCGTTCCATCCGACAGGCGAAGGGCTTTCTTT
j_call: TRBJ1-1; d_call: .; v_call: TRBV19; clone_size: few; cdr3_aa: CASRVTGSLLDTEAFF; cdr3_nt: TGTGCCAGTAGAGTCACAGGGTCACTCCTTGACACTGAAGCTTTCTTT
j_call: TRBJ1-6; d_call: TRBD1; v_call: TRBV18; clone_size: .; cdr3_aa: CASSLWDRENSPLHF; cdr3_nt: TGTGCCAGCTCACTATGGGACAGGGAGAATTCACCCCTCCACTTT
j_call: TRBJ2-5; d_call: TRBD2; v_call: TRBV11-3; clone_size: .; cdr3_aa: CASSQGTSEGETQYF; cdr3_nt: TGTGCCAGCAGCCAGGGGACTAGTGAAGGAGAGACCCAGTACTTC
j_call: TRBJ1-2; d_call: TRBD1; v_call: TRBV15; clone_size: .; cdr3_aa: CATSRDRGTGPYTF; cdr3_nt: TGTGCCACCAGCAGAGACCGGGGGACAGGGCCCTACACCTTC
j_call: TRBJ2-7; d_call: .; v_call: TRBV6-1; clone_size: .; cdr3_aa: CATERVFYEQYF; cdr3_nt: TGTGCCACCGAACGAGTGTTCTACGAGCAGTACTTC
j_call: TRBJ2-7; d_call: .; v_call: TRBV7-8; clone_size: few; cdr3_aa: CASSYGRGYEQYF; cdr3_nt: TGTGCCAGCAGCTACGGCCGGGGCTACGAGCAGTACTTC
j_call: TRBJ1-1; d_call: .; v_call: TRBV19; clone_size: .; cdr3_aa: CASSIVLLDTEAFF; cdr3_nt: TGTGCCAGTAGTATAGTCCTTTTGGACACTGAAGCTTTCTTT
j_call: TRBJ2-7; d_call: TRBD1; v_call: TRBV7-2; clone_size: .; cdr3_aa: CASSQNRGPYEQYF; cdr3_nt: TGTGCCAGCAGCCAAAACAGGGGGCCCTACGAGCAGTACTTC
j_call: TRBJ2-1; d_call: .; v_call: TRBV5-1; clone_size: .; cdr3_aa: CASSRDYNEQFF; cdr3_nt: TGCGCCAGCAGCCGGGACTACAATGAGCAGTTCTTC
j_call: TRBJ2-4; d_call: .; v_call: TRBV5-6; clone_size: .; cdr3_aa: CASSLEGVKNIQYF; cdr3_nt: TGTGCCAGCAGCTTGGAGGGAGTCAAAAACATTCAGTACTTC
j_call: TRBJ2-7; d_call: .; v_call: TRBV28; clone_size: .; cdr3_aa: CASRYGTGSSYEQYF; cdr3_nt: TGTGCCAGCAGGTACGGGACTGGGAGCTCCTACGAGCAGTACTTC